The sequence of this TCR beta chain was determined in a study of CD8 T cells in ankylosing spondylitis. Study conclusions and caveats: Significant enrichment of disease-linked clones was reportedly seen in matched ankylosing spondylitis synovial fluid. One TCR beta motif, made up of about 8 highly homologous variants, appeared characteristic of ankylosing spondylitis blood.

As for this clonotype: What it binds is unknown.

Molecular-barcoded quantitative 5'-RACE produced these TCR beta libraries. TCRdb used MiXCR to reprocess the 5' RACE reads, holding one entry per CDR3 protein. The repertoire holds 350,000 to 450,000 distinct CDR3 sequences, with roughly 22% as singletons. The CDR3 totals 15 residues. Per the germline V gene, CDR1 is LGHDT and CDR2 is YNNKEL (reference sequence). The junction had 4 bases not matched to a gene; V was cut back by 0 bases and J by 3 bases. Sequencing was performed on blood, either unsorted or a sorted T cell fraction (not recorded which). The origin of this receptor is a male donor with ankylosing spondylitis or in good health (not recorded which). The J gene is TRBJ2-7, the V gene TRBV3-1, with 8 bases lining up with TRBD1. The CDR3 reads CASSQDLGQDYEQYF. The CDR3, as DNA: TGTGCCAGCAGCCAAGATCTGGGACAGGACTACGAGCAGTACTTC.